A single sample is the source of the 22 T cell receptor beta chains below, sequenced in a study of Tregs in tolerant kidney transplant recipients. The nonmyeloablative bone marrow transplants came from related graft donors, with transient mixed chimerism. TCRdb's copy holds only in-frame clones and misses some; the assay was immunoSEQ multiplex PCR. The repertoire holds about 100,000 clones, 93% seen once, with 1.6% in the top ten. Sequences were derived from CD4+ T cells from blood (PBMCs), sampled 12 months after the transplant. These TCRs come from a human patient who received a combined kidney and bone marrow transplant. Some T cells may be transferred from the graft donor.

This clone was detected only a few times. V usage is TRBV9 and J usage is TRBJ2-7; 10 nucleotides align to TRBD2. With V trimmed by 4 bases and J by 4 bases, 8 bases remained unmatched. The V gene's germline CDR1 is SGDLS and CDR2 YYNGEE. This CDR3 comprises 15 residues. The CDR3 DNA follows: TGTGCCAGCAGCCCCCGGGCTAGCGGGAGTTACGAGCAGTACTTC. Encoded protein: CASSPRASGSYEQYF.

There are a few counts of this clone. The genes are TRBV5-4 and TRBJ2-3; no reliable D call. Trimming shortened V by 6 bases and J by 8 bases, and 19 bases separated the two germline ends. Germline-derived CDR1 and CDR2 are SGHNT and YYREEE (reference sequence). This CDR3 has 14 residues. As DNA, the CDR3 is TGTGCCAGCACCCCCGAGTCGGTTTTCGGTACGCAGTATTTT. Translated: CASTPESVFGTQYF.

The CDR3 nucleotides are TGCAGCGTTGAATCGGGGGGAGATGCGTTCTTC. Its protein is CSVESGGDAFF. This sequence joins TRBV29-1 and TRBJ2-1; 7 bases align to TRBD2. The ends lost 2 bases at V and 15 bases at J; junction bases unmatched: 7. The CDR3 is 11 amino acids. Germline loops: CDR1 SQVTM, CDR2 ANQGSEA.

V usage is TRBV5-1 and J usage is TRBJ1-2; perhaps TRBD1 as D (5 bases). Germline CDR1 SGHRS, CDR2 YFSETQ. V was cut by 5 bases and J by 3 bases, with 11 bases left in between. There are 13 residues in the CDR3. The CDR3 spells CASRPSGDYGYTF. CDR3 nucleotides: TGCGCCAGCAGGCCGTCGGGGGACTATGGCTACACCTTC.

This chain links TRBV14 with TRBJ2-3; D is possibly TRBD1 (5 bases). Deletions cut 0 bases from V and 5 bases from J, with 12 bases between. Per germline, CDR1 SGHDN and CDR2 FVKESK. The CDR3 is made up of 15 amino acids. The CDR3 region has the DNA TGTGCCAGCAGCCAAGATAAGACAGACCGAGATACGCAGTATTTT. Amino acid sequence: CASSQDKTDRDTQYF.

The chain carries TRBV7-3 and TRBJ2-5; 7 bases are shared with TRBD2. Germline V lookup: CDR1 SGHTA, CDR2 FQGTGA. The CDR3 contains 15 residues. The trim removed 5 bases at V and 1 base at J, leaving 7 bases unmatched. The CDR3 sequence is CASSPSSGLQETQYF. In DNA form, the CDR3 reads TGTGCCAGCAGCCCCTCTAGCGGCCTCCAAGAGACCCAGTACTTC.

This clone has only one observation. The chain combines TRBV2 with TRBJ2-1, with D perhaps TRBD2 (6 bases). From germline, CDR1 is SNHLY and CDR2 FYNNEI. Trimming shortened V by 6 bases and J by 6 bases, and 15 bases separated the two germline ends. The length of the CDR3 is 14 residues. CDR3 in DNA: TGTGCCAGCAGCGGGGGTTTCGGGCTCAATGAGCAGTTCTTC. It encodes CASSGGFGLNEQFF.

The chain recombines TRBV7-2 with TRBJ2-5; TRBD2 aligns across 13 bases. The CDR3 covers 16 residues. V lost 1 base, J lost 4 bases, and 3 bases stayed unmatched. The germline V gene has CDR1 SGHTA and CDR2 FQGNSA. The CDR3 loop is CASSLELAGGPETQYF. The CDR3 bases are TGTGCCAGCAGCTTAGAACTAGCGGGAGGGCCAGAGACCCAGTACTTC.

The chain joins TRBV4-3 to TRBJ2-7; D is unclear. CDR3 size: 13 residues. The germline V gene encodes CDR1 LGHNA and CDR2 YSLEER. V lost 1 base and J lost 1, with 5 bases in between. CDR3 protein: CASSQGRSYEQYF. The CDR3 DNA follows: TGCGCCAGCAGCCAAGGCCGGTCCTACGAGCAGTACTTC.

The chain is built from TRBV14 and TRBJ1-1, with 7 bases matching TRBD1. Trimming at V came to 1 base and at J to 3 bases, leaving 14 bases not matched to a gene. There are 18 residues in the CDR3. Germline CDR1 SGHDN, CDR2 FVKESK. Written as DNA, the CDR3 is TGTGCCAGCAGCCAAGTGTACAGGGGCCCTCCTGGGGACACTGAAGCTTTCTTT. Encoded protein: CASSQVYRGPPGDTEAFF.

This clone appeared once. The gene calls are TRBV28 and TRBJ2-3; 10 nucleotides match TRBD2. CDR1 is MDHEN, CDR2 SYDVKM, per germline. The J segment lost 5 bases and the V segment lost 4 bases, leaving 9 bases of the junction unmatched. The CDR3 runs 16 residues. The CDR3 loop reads CASSSPSGGGLDTQYF. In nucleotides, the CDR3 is TGTGCCAGCAGTTCCCCCAGCGGGGGGGGTCTAGATACGCAGTATTTT.

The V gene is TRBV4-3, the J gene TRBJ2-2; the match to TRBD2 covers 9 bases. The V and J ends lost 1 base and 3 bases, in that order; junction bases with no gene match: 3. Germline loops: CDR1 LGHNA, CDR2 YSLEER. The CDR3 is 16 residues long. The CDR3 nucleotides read TGCGCCAGCAGCCAAGTGGTAGCGGGGGACACCGGGGAGCTGTTTTTT. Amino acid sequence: CASSQVVAGDTGELFF.

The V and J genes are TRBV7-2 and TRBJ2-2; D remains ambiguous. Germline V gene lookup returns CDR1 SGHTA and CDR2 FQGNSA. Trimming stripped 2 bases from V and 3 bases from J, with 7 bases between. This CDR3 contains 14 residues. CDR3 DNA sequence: TGTGCCAGCAGCTTAAGACTGTACACCGGGGAGCTGTTTTTT. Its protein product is CASSLRLYTGELFF.

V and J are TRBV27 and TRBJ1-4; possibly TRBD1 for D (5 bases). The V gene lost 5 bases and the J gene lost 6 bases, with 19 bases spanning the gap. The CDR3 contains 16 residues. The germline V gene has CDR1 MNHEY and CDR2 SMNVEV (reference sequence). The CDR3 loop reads CASSTSQGGVYEKLFF. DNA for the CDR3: TGTGCCAGCAGTACCTCGCAGGGAGGGGTTTATGAAAAACTGTTTTTT.

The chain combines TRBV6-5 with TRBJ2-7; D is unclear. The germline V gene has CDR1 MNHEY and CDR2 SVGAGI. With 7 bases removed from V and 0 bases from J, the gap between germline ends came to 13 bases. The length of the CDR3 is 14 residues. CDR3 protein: CASNADKASYEQYF. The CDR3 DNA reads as TGTGCCAGCAATGCCGACAAAGCCTCCTACGAGCAGTACTTC.

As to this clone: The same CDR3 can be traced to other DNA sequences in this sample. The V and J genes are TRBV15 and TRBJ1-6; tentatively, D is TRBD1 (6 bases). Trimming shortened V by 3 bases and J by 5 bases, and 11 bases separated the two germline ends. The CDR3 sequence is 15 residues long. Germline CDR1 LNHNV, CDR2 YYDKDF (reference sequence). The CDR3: CATSSNRVNNSPLHF. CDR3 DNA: TGTGCCACCAGCAGCAACAGGGTCAATAATTCACCCCTCCACTTT.

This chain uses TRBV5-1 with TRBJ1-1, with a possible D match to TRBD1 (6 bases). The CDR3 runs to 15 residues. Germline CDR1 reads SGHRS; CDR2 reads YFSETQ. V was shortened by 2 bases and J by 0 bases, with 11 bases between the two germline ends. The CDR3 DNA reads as TGCGCCAGCAGCTTAATGGGGACATTGAACACTGAAGCTTTCTTT. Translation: CASSLMGTLNTEAFF.

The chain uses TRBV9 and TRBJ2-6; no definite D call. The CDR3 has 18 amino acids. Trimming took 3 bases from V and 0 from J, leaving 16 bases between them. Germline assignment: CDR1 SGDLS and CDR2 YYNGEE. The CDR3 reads CASSGDTHRYSGANVLTF. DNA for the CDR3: TGTGCCAGCAGCGGAGACACCCACAGATACTCTGGGGCCAACGTCCTGACTTTC.

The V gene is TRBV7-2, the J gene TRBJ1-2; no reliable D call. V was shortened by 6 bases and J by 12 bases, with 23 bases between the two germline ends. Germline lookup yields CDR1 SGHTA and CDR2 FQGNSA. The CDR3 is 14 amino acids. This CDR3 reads CASSRGRVNVGNTF. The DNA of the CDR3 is TGTGCCAGCAGTCGGGGAAGAGTAAACGTCGGCAACACCTTC.

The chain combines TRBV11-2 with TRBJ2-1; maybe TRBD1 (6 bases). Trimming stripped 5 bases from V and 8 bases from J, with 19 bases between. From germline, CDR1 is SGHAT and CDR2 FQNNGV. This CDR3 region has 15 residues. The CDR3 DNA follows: TGTGCCAGCAGCCGAGGCATAGGGGGTACCGATGAGCAGTTCTTC. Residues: CASSRGIGGTDEQFF.

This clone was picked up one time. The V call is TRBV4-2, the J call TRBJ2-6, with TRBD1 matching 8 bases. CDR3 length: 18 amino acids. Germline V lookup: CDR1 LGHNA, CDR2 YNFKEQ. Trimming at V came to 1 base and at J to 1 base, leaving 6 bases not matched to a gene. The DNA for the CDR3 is TGTGCCAGCAGCCAAGGGACAGGGACACTTTCTGGGGCCAACGTCCTGACTTTC. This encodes CASSQGTGTLSGANVLTF.

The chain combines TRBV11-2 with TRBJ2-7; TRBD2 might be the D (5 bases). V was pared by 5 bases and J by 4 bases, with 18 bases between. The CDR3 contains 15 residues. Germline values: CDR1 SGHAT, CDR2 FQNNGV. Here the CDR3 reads CASSPGLKLWYEQYF. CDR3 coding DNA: TGTGCCAGCAGCCCTGGACTGAAACTCTGGTACGAGCAGTACTTC.